These T cell receptor beta chains were read from a single sample in a study of cytomegalovirus exposure and HLA in healthy donors. Sequencing used immunoSEQ multiplex PCR; TCRdb keeps in-frame clones, though not all of them. This table has 60,000 to 75,000 clones, 75% to 85% appearing once. Sequencing used PBMCs. Every receptor here comes from a man between 18 and 29 years old in good health and CMV-seropositive. CDR3s include the opening cysteine and the closing phenylalanine or tryptophan. The D gene is left open where the match is weak. The size of a clone is reported for some rows only, either as once, few or many, or as a class for expanded clones.

j_call d_call clone_size v_call cdr3_aa cdr3_nt
TRBJ2-5 TRBD1 NA TRBV28 CASSPFKPRPDRARQETQYF TGTGCCAGCAGCCCTTTTAAACCCCGCCCGGACAGGGCAAGACAAGAGACCCAGTACTTC
TRBJ2-1 TRBD1 once TRBV13 CASSLGTGGYNEQFF TGTGCCAGCAGCTTAGGGACAGGGGGGTACAATGAGCAGTTCTTC
TRBJ2-3 TRBD1 once TRBV27 CASSLIGTATDTQYF TGTGCCAGCAGTTTAATAGGGACAGCCACAGATACGCAGTATTTT
TRBJ2-5 TRBD2 NA TRBV2 CASSGGGGYQETQYF TGTGCCAGCAGTGGAGGCGGGGGGTACCAAGAGACCCAGTACTTC
TRBJ1-5 NA NA TRBV28 CASSLSQVPNQPQHF TGTGCCAGCAGTTTGTCGCAGGTCCCAAATCAGCCCCAGCATTTT
TRBJ1-1 NA NA TRBV10-3 CAIMDTQNTEAFF TGTGCCATCATGGACACACAGAACACTGAAGCTTTCTTT
TRBJ2-1 TRBD2 NA TRBV7-9 CASTPGGGWNEQFF TGTGCCAGCACCCCGGGGGGTGGGTGGAATGAGCAGTTCTTC
TRBJ2-5 TRBD2 NA TRBV10-3 CAISDSGGAGETQYF TGTGCCATCAGTGATAGCGGGGGGGCCGGCGAGACCCAGTACTTC
TRBJ2-1 TRBD2 NA TRBV29-1 CSVDGLAGGPRNEQFF TGCAGCGTTGATGGTTTGGCGGGAGGGCCACGAAATGAGCAGTTCTTC
TRBJ2-7 NA NA TRBV5-6 CASSSSSYEQYF TGTGCCAGCAGCTCCAGCTCCTACGAGCAGTACTTC
TRBJ2-5 NA NA TRBV19 CASSIQARETQYF TGTGCCAGTAGTATCCAGGCCCGCGAGACCCAGTACTTC